This T cell receptor (beta chain) was captured in a study of shared clonotypes between healthy human individuals. General observations from the study: A generally larger estimated richness was seen in naive subsets than in memory subsets.

The CDR3 covers 14 residues. Germline lookup yields CDR1 SNHLY and CDR2 FYNNEI. Trimming took off 7 bases at V and 0 bases at J, with 12 bases between the two ends. Some clones are missing from TCRdb's copy, which holds only in-frame ones; the method was immunoSEQ multiplex PCR. The table records some 1.4 million clones, more than 95% of them present only once. A remark on this clone: Its specificity is not known.

This receptor was taken from a young man in good health. Material for sequencing was naive CD4+ T cells sorted from blood. Documented subset: CD45RA+ positively selected. The chain has TRBV2 and TRBJ1-1, with D tentatively TRBD1 (6 bases). As DNA, the CDR3 is TGTGCCAGCACCCAGGGGTTAATGAACACTGAAGCTTTCTTT. This gives the protein CASTQGLMNTEAFF. Complete variable domain (other parts from reference TRBV2 and TRBJ1-1): EPEVTQTPSHQVTQMGQEVILRCVPISNHLYFYWYRQILGQKVEFLVSFYNNEISEKSEIFDDQFSVERPDGSNFTLKIRSTKLEDSAMYFCASTQGLMNTEAFFGQGTRLTVV.